These T cell receptor beta chains were read from a single sample in a study of CD4 T cells in relation to SARS-CoV-2 and coronaviruses. Libraries were prepared by immunoSEQ multiplex PCR; TCRdb keeps only in-frame clonotypes and omits some of them. The data contain approximately 64,000 clones, roughly 93% of them singletons. Material: naive CD4+ T cells from PBMCs. These receptor sequences come from a human donor in good health. CDR3s include the opening cysteine and the closing phenylalanine or tryptophan. Fields, in order: V gene, J gene, clone size, D gene, CDR3 length, CDR3 protein, CDR3 DNA. D genes are given only for firm matches. A clone size is listed for some rows: how often the clone was seen (once, few, many), or a class if it is expanded.

>TRBV3-1/TRBV3-2|TRBJ1-4|-|TRBD1|17
CASSQGFRPGGSEKLFF
TGTGCCAGCAGCCAAGGGTTCAGGCCAGGGGGCAGTGAAAAACTGTTTTTT
>TRBV5-1|TRBJ2-5|-|TRBD1|17
CASSLDGTGGIQETQYF
TGCGCCAGCAGCTTGGACGGGACAGGGGGCATACAAGAGACCCAGTACTTC
>TRBV7-8|TRBJ2-3|-|TRBD1|14
CASSTWTGTDTQYF
TGTGCCAGCAGCACCTGGACAGGGACAGATACGCAGTATTTT
>TRBV2|TRBJ2-7|-|TRBD1|14
CASSGQGFVYEQYF
TGTGCCAGCAGTGGACAGGGGTTTGTCTACGAGCAGTACTTC
>TRBV24-1|TRBJ2-3|-|TRBD2|15
CATSVASGGTDTQYF
TGTGCCACCAGTGTTGCTAGCGGGGGCACAGATACGCAGTATTTT
>TRBV2|TRBJ1-4|once|-|15
CASGGQGATNEKLFF
TGTGCCAGCGGGGGTCAGGGAGCAACTAATGAAAAACTGTTTTTT
>TRBV5-1|TRBJ2-7|-|-|15
CASSSPAGSTYEQYF
TGCGCCAGCAGCTCTCCTGCGGGGTCCACCTACGAGCAGTACTTC
>TRBV2|TRBJ1-4|-|TRBD1|15
CASSKSGGSNEKLFF
TGTGCCAGCTCCAAATCAGGGGGGTCGAATGAAAAACTGTTTTTT
>TRBV28|TRBJ2-7|-|-|14
CASSLRARKNEQYF
TGTGCCAGCAGTCTCCGGGCCCGCAAGAACGAGCAGTACTTC
>TRBV6-2/TRBV6-3|TRBJ2-1|-|TRBD2|15
CASSYGRGSTNEQFF
TGTGCCAGCAGTTACGGCCGCGGGAGTACGAATGAGCAGTTCTTC
>TRBV7-2|TRBJ2-1|-|-|15
CASSPTGIKGNEQFF
TGTGCCAGCAGCCCAACAGGGATTAAGGGGAATGAGCAGTTCTTC
>TRBV28|TRBJ2-7|-|TRBD2|15
CASSFPLAGASEQYF
TGTGCCAGCAGTTTTCCGCTAGCGGGAGCCAGTGAGCAGTACTTC
>TRBV14|TRBJ2-6|-|-|17
CASSQAPQRSGANVLTF
TGTGCCAGCAGCCAAGCTCCCCAGAGGTCGGGGGCCAACGTCCTGACTTTC
>TRBV21-1|TRBJ2-7|-|-|15
CASSIRINSSYEQYF
TGTGCCAGCAGCATAAGGATAAACAGCTCCTACGAGCAGTACTTC
>TRBV10-3|TRBJ2-1|-|TRBD2|16
CAISELGTSGRTEQFF
TGTGCCATCAGTGAATTGGGGACTAGCGGGAGAACCGAGCAGTTCTTC
>TRBV24-1|TRBJ1-5|-|-|14
CATSDLGQFKPQHF
TGTGCCACCAGTGATTTGGGACAGTTTAAGCCCCAGCATTTT
>TRBV19|TRBJ1-2|-|TRBD1|15
CASSSPTGLFYGYTF
TGTGCCAGTAGCTCGCCGACAGGGCTTTTCTATGGCTACACCTTC
>TRBV28|TRBJ2-1|-|TRBD2|15
CATTTSATYRNEQFF
TGTGCCACAACGACTAGCGCTACTTACCGCAATGAGCAGTTCTTC
>TRBV27|TRBJ2-2|-|TRBD2|18
CASSSPGLAGALAGELFF
TGTGCCAGCAGTTCGCCGGGACTAGCGGGAGCTCTCGCCGGGGAGCTGTTTTTT
>TRBV7-2|TRBJ2-3|-|TRBD2|17
CASSLSSTSGRTDTQYF
TGTGCCAGCAGCTTATCGTCTACTAGCGGGCGCACAGATACGCAGTATTTT
>TRBV18|TRBJ2-1|-|TRBD2|15
CASSRASGSYNEQFF
TGTGCCAGCTCTAGGGCTAGCGGCTCCTACAATGAGCAGTTCTTC
>TRBV10-2|TRBJ2-7|-|-|15
CASTRAGPSSYEQYF
TGCGCCAGCACTCGGGCAGGGCCTAGCTCCTACGAGCAGTACTTC
>TRBV28|TRBJ2-7|-|TRBD1|16
CASSVSRTGAAYEQYF
TGTGCCAGCAGTGTCTCCAGGACAGGGGCCGCCTACGAGCAGTACTTC
>TRBV27|TRBJ2-7|-|-|14
CASRRSEPHYEQYF
TGTGCCAGCCGACGAAGCGAGCCTCATTACGAGCAGTACTTC
>TRBV23-1|TRBJ2-7|-|-|17
CASSQSSRGALTYEQYF
TGCGCCAGCAGTCAATCTTCCCGGGGGGCCCTTACCTACGAGCAGTACTTC
>TRBV9|TRBJ1-2|-|-|14
CASTPREANYGYTF
TGTGCCAGCACCCCCCGGGAGGCAAACTATGGCTACACCTTC
>TRBV3-1/TRBV3-2|TRBJ2-5|once|-|15
CASSQEAGSRETQYF
TGTGCCAGCAGCCAAGAAGCAGGGAGTCGGGAGACCCAGTACTTC
>TRBV7-9|TRBJ2-7|-|-|15
CASSSRSSPSYEQYF
TGTGCCAGCAGCTCTAGATCCAGTCCCAGCTACGAGCAGTACTTC
>TRBV3-1/TRBV3-2|TRBJ2-1|-|TRBD2|16
CASSQDRPSGRLEQFF
TGTGCCAGCAGCCAAGATCGGCCTAGCGGGAGGCTTGAGCAGTTCTTC
>TRBV18|TRBJ2-7|-|-|14
CASSPRDGTYEQYF
TGTGCCAGCTCACCAAGGGACGGGACCTACGAGCAGTACTTC
>TRBV7-9|TRBJ2-7|-|TRBD1|14
CASSPDRGSSEQYF
TGTGCCAGCAGCCCGGACAGGGGAAGTTCCGAGCAGTACTTC
>TRBV6-4|TRBJ2-3|-|-|14
CASSDGTLTDTQYF
TGTGCCAGCAGTGACGGGACACTTACAGATACGCAGTATTTT
>TRBV28|TRBJ2-7|-|TRBD2|16
CASRPSRGGRAGEQYF
TGTGCCAGCAGACCCTCAAGGGGCGGGAGGGCGGGGGAGCAGTACTTC
>TRBV2|TRBJ2-1|-|-|16
CASGGGGGISYNEQFF
TGTGCCAGCGGTGGGGGCGGCGGGATCTCCTACAATGAGCAGTTCTTC
>TRBV11-2|TRBJ1-4|-|TRBD1|14
CASSLPGQGEKLFF
TGTGCCAGCAGCCTCCCGGGACAGGGAGAAAAACTGTTTTTT